This T cell receptor beta chain was obtained from a study of T-cell memory formation after mild COVID-19. Study-level background: Most TCR clusters belonged to a single donor. Study-level findings and limits: The main location of contracting CD4+ clones was CM and EM, and that of contracting CD8+ clones was EMRA. SARS-CoV-2 specificity was not confirmed for second-wave clones peaking on day 37. Prior to infection, memory already included some responding clones, suggesting cross-reactive memory joined.

TCRdb independently ran MiXCR on the 5' RACE reads; one entry per CDR3 protein. The sample records a few hundred thousand distinct CDR3 sequences, around 21% being singletons. In germline, CDR1 is MNHEY, CDR2 SVGAGI. Germline trimming cut 8 bases from V and 7 bases from J; bases unmatched to any gene: 15. The CDR3 has 17 residues. With regard to this clonotype: Its antigen is not known.

V and J are TRBV6-5 and TRBJ2-5, with TRBD2 matching 14 bases. The clonotype was recovered from an adult woman who had mild COVID-19 (a few samples of this study predate the infection). Cell type and time point are not known. The sequencing input was PBMCs or a T cell subset sorted from them (not recorded which). The CDR3 is CASGKGTSGGPRGTQYF. DNA for the CDR3: TGTGCCAGCGGTAAAGGGACTAGCGGGGGCCCTAGGGGGACCCAGTACTTC.